A selection of T cell receptor beta chains follows, all from one sample in a study of blood T cell repertoires in COVID-19. The method was immunoSEQ multiplex PCR; TCRdb's version includes in-frame clones alone and lacks a portion of them. The repertoire holds roughly 60,000 clones, with roughly 80% as singletons. The source material was peripheral blood. These receptors all come from a human donor in a cohort sampled during active or convalescent COVID-19. CDR3s include the opening cysteine and the closing phenylalanine or tryptophan.

V gene	J gene	CDR3 protein
TRBV6-5	TRBJ2-3	CASRSGGATDTQYF
TRBV14	TRBJ1-2	CASSRAQGYGYTF
TRBV6-4	TRBJ2-7	CASSDSALAGGLYEQYF
TRBV5-5	TRBJ2-2	CASSLSGGSAGELFF
TRBV10-1	TRBJ1-3	CASSLKRVGVAGNTIYF
TRBV11-1	TRBJ2-7	CASSTAGTGGPYEQYF
TRBV3-1/TRBV3-2	TRBJ1-1	CASSQENTGGLNTEAFF
TRBV4-2	TRBJ2-1	CASSPTGLAAYNEQFF
TRBV30	TRBJ2-3	CAWNYRGSGTDTQYF
TRBV11-2	TRBJ2-2	CASRSLVMITGELFF
TRBV24-1	TRBJ2-1	CATSDSRRGPYNEQFF
TRBV11-2	TRBJ2-7	CASSFKAGDYEQYF
TRBV3-1/TRBV3-2	TRBJ2-3	CASSPPTEPTDTQYF
TRBV12-3/TRBV12-4	TRBJ2-1	CASSSGDAGEQFF
TRBV27	TRBJ2-1	CASSQAGWSYNEQFF
TRBV19	TRBJ1-1	CASNRDRANTEAFF
TRBV27	TRBJ1-6	CASSRNRDSNNSPLHF
TRBV7-2	TRBJ2-7	CASSSVRLPSYEQYF
TRBV7-9	TRBJ2-2	CASSLVFGPNTGELFF
TRBV9	TRBJ1-5	CASSVGAFNQPQHF
TRBV5-5	TRBJ2-7	CASSPGQGQVEQYF
TRBV4-2	TRBJ1-1	CASSAGQGAEAFF
TRBV11-2	TRBJ1-6	CASSPGRSSYNSPLHF
TRBV10-3	TRBJ2-3	CAISESTSGVDTQYF
TRBV15	TRBJ2-7	CATSIGTGPYEQYF
TRBV7-2	TRBJ2-6	CAIGTGGVAGANVLTF
TRBV6-2/TRBV6-3	TRBJ2-7	CASSYSRTGLDYEQYF
TRBV5-1	TRBJ2-3	CASSQGSYTDTQYF
TRBV5-5	TRBJ2-3	CASSFLPGGTGDTQYF
TRBV7-8	TRBJ2-7	CASSLEDFRGISYEQYF
TRBV30	TRBJ1-4	CAWSAAGLATNEKLFF
TRBV5-1	TRBJ2-2	CASSLGSTTNTGELFF
TRBV6-5	TRBJ1-6	CAVRGQGHNSPLHF
TRBV19	TRBJ1-6	CASRDSNYNSPLHF
TRBV4-2	TRBJ2-7	CASSSDEVREQYF